A selection of T cell receptor beta chains follows, all from one sample in a study of technical replicates of blood from a few donors. Profiling relied on immunoSEQ multiplex PCR, and the TCRdb table lists in-frame clones only, not all of them. The sample has 60,000 or so clones, around 87% seen once. Sequences were obtained from PBMCs. The origin of the receptors is a human donor in good health. Some clones in this sample may be carry-over from other donors' samples. The CDR3 runs from the conserved cysteine through the conserved F or W. Each record gives: J gene, D gene, clone size, CDR3 length, V gene, CDR3 DNA, CDR3 protein. A D gene is named only where the DNA matches it firmly. Rows give clone size only sometimes, using once, few, many, or a class for an expanded clone.

>TRBJ2-1|.|.|15|TRBV7-3
TGTGCCAGCAGCTTAAGTGGCGGGACTGGCAATGAGCAGTTCTTC
CASSLSGGTGNEQFF
>TRBJ1-2|.|.|13|TRBV7-2
TGTGCCAGCAGCTTAGACCGGATGGGCGGCTACACCTTC
CASSLDRMGGYTF
>TRBJ1-2|.|few|14|TRBV5-6
TGTGCCAGCAGCTTACCGGGAGGGATAGATGGCTACACCTTC
CASSLPGGIDGYTF
>TRBJ1-3|.|.|15|TRBV19
TGTGCCAGTACCCCGAGGGGGAGGGCTGGAAACACCATATATTTT
CASTPRGRAGNTIYF
>TRBJ2-1|.|.|13|TRBV11-2
TGTGCCAGCAGCTTAGTGTTGACTGGAGTGCAGTTCTTC
CASSLVLTGVQFF
>TRBJ1-3|TRBD1|.|15|TRBV7-9
TGTGCCAGCAGCCCGACAGGGGCCTCTGGAAACACCATATATTTT
CASSPTGASGNTIYF
>TRBJ2-2|.|.|14|TRBV5-1
TGCGCCAGCACGGGGATAGCGTCGACCGGGGAGCTGTTTTTT
CASTGIASTGELFF
>TRBJ1-6|.|.|16|TRBV27
TGTGCCAGCAGTTTGGAGGGGAGCTCCTATAATTCACCCCTCCACTTT
CASSLEGSSYNSPLHF
>TRBJ1-5|.|.|12|TRBV19
TGTGCCAGTGGGGCCATGGGTCAGCCCCAGCATTTT
CASGAMGQPQHF
>TRBJ2-1|.|.|14|TRBV4-2
TGTGCCAGCAGCCAGGAAGGGGTTCCTACTGAGCAGTTCTTC
CASSQEGVPTEQFF
>TRBJ2-7|TRBD1|.|13|TRBV13
TGTGCCAGCAGCCGGGGACAGACCTACGAGCAGTACTTC
CASSRGQTYEQYF
>TRBJ1-1|.|.|14|TRBV10-3
TGTGCCATCAGTCAGGCACAGGGACACACTGAAGCTTTCTTT
CAISQAQGHTEAFF
>TRBJ1-5|TRBD1|once|12|TRBV19
TGTGCCAGCGGACAGGGGAATCAGCCCCAGCATTTT
CASGQGNQPQHF
>TRBJ2-7|TRBD2|.|14|TRBV7-6
TGTGCCAGCAGCGCAGGACTAGCGGGCTTTGAGCAGTACTTC
CASSAGLAGFEQYF
>TRBJ2-3|.|.|15|TRBV21-1
TGTGCCAGCAGCAAGCCCCCTAGGCCCGTTGGCACGCAGTATTTT
CASSKPPRPVGTQYF
>TRBJ2-5|.|.|14|TRBV18
TGTGCCAGCTCACAAGCGCGGGACCAAGAGACCCAGTACTTC
CASSQARDQETQYF
>TRBJ2-1|TRBD2|.|16|TRBV7-6
TGTGCCAGCAGCCCTAACCCGGGACTAGCGGGTTATGAGCAGTTCTTC
CASSPNPGLAGYEQFF
>TRBJ1-6|TRBD1|.|15|TRBV7-8
TGTGCCAGCAGCCCCACCGGGACAGGGCGTTCACCCCTCCACTTT
CASSPTGTGRSPLHF
>TRBJ1-1|.|.|13|TRBV5-6
TGTGCCAGCAGCTTGGGACAGAGCTCTGAAGCTTTCTTT
CASSLGQSSEAFF
>TRBJ2-2|.|.|14|TRBV27
TGTGCCACGGGGGAGGGACAGGTCACCGGGGAGCTGTTTTTT
CATGEGQVTGELFF
>TRBJ2-7|.|.|14|TRBV4-1
TGCGCCAGCAGCCTAAACACAGAAACCTACGAGCAGTACTTC
CASSLNTETYEQYF
>TRBJ1-2|.|.|15|TRBV4-2
TGTGCCAGCAGCCAAGGGGGCGCCCAAAACTATGGCTACACCTTC
CASSQGGAQNYGYTF
>TRBJ2-2|TRBD2|.|18|TRBV4-3
TGCGCCAGCAGCCAAGACGGACTAGCGGGGTCGAACACCGGGGAGCTGTTTTTT
CASSQDGLAGSNTGELFF
>TRBJ1-6|TRBD1|.|16|TRBV18
TGTGCCAGCTCACCACCGGGACAGGGGAATAATTCACCCCTCCACTTT
CASSPPGQGNNSPLHF
>TRBJ2-7|.|.|12|TRBV29-1
TGCAGCGCCCATTGGACATCAGGGGAGCAGTACTTC
CSAHWTSGEQYF
>TRBJ1-5|.|.|14|TRBV7-2
TGTGCCAGCAGCCCGGACAGACCGAATCAGCCCCAGCATTTT
CASSPDRPNQPQHF
>TRBJ2-6|.|few|15|TRBV7-9
TGTGCCAGCAGCTTCACAGTCTCTGGGGCCAACGTCCTGACTTTC
CASSFTVSGANVLTF
>TRBJ2-7|.|.|13|TRBV6-5
TGTGCCAGCAGCCGGCGGGGCTCCTACGAGCAGTACTTC
CASSRRGSYEQYF
>TRBJ1-2|TRBD1|.|15|TRBV6-1
TGTGCCAGCAGTTCGCTGGGGACAGGGAGCTATGGCTACACCTTC
CASSSLGTGSYGYTF
>TRBJ1-2|.|once|13|TRBV28
TGTGCCAGCAGTGCAGGGGCCAGCTATGGCTACACCTTC
CASSAGASYGYTF
>TRBJ2-3|.|.|15|TRBV27
TGTGCCAGCAGTCCCCGGAGCGCTAGCACAGATACGCAGTATTTT
CASSPRSASTDTQYF
>TRBJ2-7|.|.|13|TRBV7-2
TGTGCCAGCAGCGATAGGGGCCTCTACGAGCAGTACTTC
CASSDRGLYEQYF
>TRBJ2-3|TRBD1|.|15|TRBV6-6
TGTGCCAGCAGTTACTGGACAGGGAGCACAGATACGCAGTATTTT
CASSYWTGSTDTQYF
>TRBJ1-3|TRBD1|once|12|TRBV30
TGTGCCTACAAACAGGGGGGAAACACCATATATTTT
CAYKQGGNTIYF
>TRBJ1-1|.|.|14|TRBV7-2
TGTGCCAGCAGCCAAAACGCCCGAGACACTGAAGCTTTCTTT
CASSQNARDTEAFF
>TRBJ2-5|TRBD1|.|17|TRBV4-2
TGTGCCAGCAGCCAAGAACCCCCCCGGACAGGGTCGGAGACCCAGTACTTC
CASSQEPPRTGSETQYF
>TRBJ2-1|.|.|15|TRBV4-1
TGCGCCAGCAGCCAATACTCTCCGAACAGCAATGAGCAGTTCTTC
CASSQYSPNSNEQFF
>TRBJ1-2|.|.|14|TRBV6-6
TGTGCCAGCAGTCCCCGCGGAGGTAGAGATGGCTACACCTTC
CASSPRGGRDGYTF
>TRBJ2-1|.|.|14|TRBV28
TGTGCCAGCAGCCCGGACTGGGCGCGCAATGAGCAGTTCTTC
CASSPDWARNEQFF
>TRBJ2-3|.|.|13|TRBV29-1
TGCAGCGTTGACGGGCTAGCGATGGGTACGCAGTATTTT
CSVDGLAMGTQYF
>TRBJ1-5|TRBD1|.|13|TRBV7-9
TGTGCCAGCACCACAGGGGAAAATCAGCCCCAGCATTTT
CASTTGENQPQHF
>TRBJ2-7|TRBD2|.|15|TRBV5-1
TGCGCCAGCAGCTTGGTGGCGGGAGAAACCCACGAGCAGTACTTC
CASSLVAGETHEQYF
>TRBJ2-3|.|.|11|TRBV11-1
TGTGCCAGCAGCGTCGACAGGGACTTTTATTTT
CASSVDRDFYF
>TRBJ1-1|.|.|16|TRBV5-5
TGTGCCAGCAGCTCCGACCGGGTCCTAGCCAACACTGAAGCTTTCTTT
CASSSDRVLANTEAFF
>TRBJ1-3|.|.|12|TRBV6-8
TGTGTGATAGGGGGTCGTGGAAACACCATATATTTT
CVIGGRGNTIYF
>TRBJ2-5|TRBD1|.|14|TRBV6-5
TGTGCCAGCAGTTACTCGCACAGGGGAGAGACCCAGTACTTC
CASSYSHRGETQYF
>TRBJ1-5|TRBD1|once|15|TRBV4-1
TGCGCCAGCAGCCAAGATTCCCAGGGGGTTCAGCCCCAGCATTTT
CASSQDSQGVQPQHF
>TRBJ1-4|.|.|17|TRBV27
TGTGCCAGCAGGGGAGAGAGCATAGTTGCAACTAATGAAAAACTGTTTTTT
CASRGESIVATNEKLFF
>TRBJ2-5|.|once|12|TRBV6-6
TGTGCCAGCAGTTACGGGAGGGAGACCCAGTACTTC
CASSYGRETQYF
>TRBJ1-1|TRBD1|.|13|TRBV5-4
TGTGCCAGCAGCTTACAGGGGAATACTGAAGCTTTCTTT
CASSLQGNTEAFF
>TRBJ1-2|.|once|14|TRBV30
TGTGCCTGGAGTGTACGACGGGGGGGCTATGGCTACACCTTC
CAWSVRRGGYGYTF
>TRBJ2-1|.|.|16|TRBV6-6
TGTGCCAGCAGTCCCCGTCTGGGGGCCAGCTACAATGAGCAGTTCTTC
CASSPRLGASYNEQFF
>TRBJ1-2|.|.|13|TRBV18
TGTGCCAGCTCACCATCGCAGAACCATGGCTACACCTTC
CASSPSQNHGYTF